The rows below give T cell receptor beta chains drawn from one sample of a study of graft-versus-host responses after intestinal transplantation. The method was immunoSEQ multiplex PCR; TCRdb's version includes in-frame clones alone and lacks a portion of them. This table holds 90,000 to 150,000 clones, 85% to 95% found once. These receptors are not linked to any known antigen. Specimen: unstimulated CD8+ T cells sorted from spleen or lymph node cells, collected before intestinal transplant. The receptors originated from a human donor who received an intestinal transplant. Each CDR3 is given with its conserved first and last residue. The D gene is left open where the match is weak. The listing skips clone size in some rows; elsewhere it reads once, few, many or a size class.

V: TRBV28
D: NA
J: TRBJ1-2
size: NA
DNA: TGTGCCAGCAGTAATCCTCGGGGGACGGCGGGATATGGCTACACCTTC
CDR3: CASSNPRGTAGYGYTF

V: TRBV7-2
D: TRBD2
J: TRBJ2-7
size: NA
DNA: TGTGCCAGCAGCTTGATAGCTAGCGGGAGGGCCTACGAGCAGTACTTC
CDR3: CASSLIASGRAYEQYF

V: TRBV6-1
D: NA
J: TRBJ1-2
size: NA
DNA: TGTGCCAGCAGGCGGATCGAGACGGAATATGGCTACACCTTC
CDR3: CASRRIETEYGYTF

V: TRBV7-8
D: NA
J: TRBJ2-2
size: NA
DNA: TGTGCCAGCAGCCCACCCCGCTGGGAGCTGTTTTTT
CDR3: CASSPPRWELFF

V: TRBV5-4
D: NA
J: TRBJ1-2
size: NA
DNA: TGTGCCAGCAGCCCTACCCTAGGGGCAGGGCGAAATGGCTACACCTTC
CDR3: CASSPTLGAGRNGYTF

V: TRBV5-1
D: NA
J: TRBJ1-1
size: NA
DNA: TGCGCCAGCAGCTATAGGGGTTGTACTGAAGCTTTCTTT
CDR3: CASSYRGCTEAFF

V: TRBV2
D: NA
J: TRBJ2-1
size: NA
DNA: TGTGCCAGCAGTGAGGGCCTTTGGGATGAGCAGTTCTTC
CDR3: CASSEGLWDEQFF

V: TRBV28
D: NA
J: TRBJ1-5
size: NA
DNA: TGTGCCAGCAGTGCCGATTCGGAGCGGAATCAGCCCCAGCATTTT
CDR3: CASSADSERNQPQHF

V: TRBV14
D: TRBD1
J: TRBJ1-2
size: NA
DNA: TGTGCCAGCAGCTCAGCGTGGGACAGGGGTTCTGGCTACACCTTC
CDR3: CASSSAWDRGSGYTF

V: TRBV2
D: NA
J: TRBJ2-1
size: once
DNA: TGTGCCAGCAGTGATCCCCGGGCCGTAGGAGATGAGCAGTTCTTC
CDR3: CASSDPRAVGDEQFF

V: TRBV7-9
D: TRBD1
J: TRBJ1-5
size: NA
DNA: TGTGCCAGCAGCTCAGGGGGCGCGAAGCCCCAGCATTTT
CDR3: CASSSGGAKPQHF

V: TRBV28
D: TRBD2
J: TRBJ2-1
size: NA
DNA: TGTGCCAGCAGTTTATCACGACTAGCGGGGGTGATATACAATGAGCAGTTCTTC
CDR3: CASSLSRLAGVIYNEQFF

V: TRBV7-9
D: TRBD2
J: TRBJ2-1
size: NA
DNA: TGTGCCAGCAGGCCTGGACTAGCGGGAGGGTCTGGCGAGCAGTTCTTC
CDR3: CASRPGLAGGSGEQFF

V: TRBV5-6
D: NA
J: TRBJ1-6
size: NA
DNA: TGTGCCAGCAGCTTGGCCGAGGGTATTTGGAATTCACCCCTCCACTTT
CDR3: CASSLAEGIWNSPLHF

V: TRBV7-8
D: TRBD2
J: TRBJ2-7
size: NA
DNA: TGTGCCAGCAGCCCCCTAGCGGGAGTACCCTCCTACGAGCAGTACTTC
CDR3: CASSPLAGVPSYEQYF

V: TRBV15
D: TRBD2
J: TRBJ2-7
size: NA
DNA: TGTGCCACCAGCAGAACAACTAGCGGGAGGACCTACGAGCAGTACTTC
CDR3: CATSRTTSGRTYEQYF

V: TRBV5-6
D: TRBD2
J: TRBJ2-5
size: NA
DNA: TGTGCCAGCAGCCCGGGGGGAGAGACCCAGTACTTC
CDR3: CASSPGGETQYF

V: TRBV28
D: TRBD1
J: TRBJ2-4
size: NA
DNA: TGTGCCAGCAGTTCGCATATCGGGACAGGGGGAATGGGAAACATTCAGTACTTC
CDR3: CASSSHIGTGGMGNIQYF

V: TRBV5-1
D: NA
J: TRBJ2-2
size: NA
DNA: TGCGCCAGCAGCTTGGCCAGTCGGGAGCTGTTTTTT
CDR3: CASSLASRELFF

V: TRBV9
D: TRBD2
J: TRBJ2-7
size: NA
DNA: TGTGCCAGCAGCCCCACTAGCGGGAGTATCTACGAGCAGTACTTC
CDR3: CASSPTSGSIYEQYF

V: TRBV5-5
D: NA
J: TRBJ1-1
size: NA
DNA: TGTGCCAGCAGCTTGGTTCGACGGGGGAGCACTGAAGCTTTCTTT
CDR3: CASSLVRRGSTEAFF

V: TRBV7-6
D: TRBD2
J: TRBJ2-1
size: NA
DNA: TGTGCCAGCAGCTTAGGTCCGGGACTAGCGGGAGGGACTCCTAACAATGAGCAGTTCTTC
CDR3: CASSLGPGLAGGTPNNEQFF

V: TRBV9
D: NA
J: TRBJ2-7
size: NA
DNA: TGTGCCAGCAGCGTAGATGGGGGGATATACGAGCAGTACTTC
CDR3: CASSVDGGIYEQYF

V: TRBV27
D: NA
J: TRBJ2-7
size: NA
DNA: TGTGCCAGCAGTTTCGACGCTAGCGAACAATACGAGCAGTACTTC
CDR3: CASSFDASEQYEQYF

V: TRBV28
D: NA
J: TRBJ2-5
size: once
DNA: TGTGCCAGCACTGTTTCTGGGAGGGAGACCCAGTACTTC
CDR3: CASTVSGRETQYF

V: TRBV9
D: NA
J: TRBJ2-1
size: once
DNA: TGTGCCAGCAGCGTAGAAGGGAAGGGGGGTTACAATGAGCAGTTCTTC
CDR3: CASSVEGKGGYNEQFF

V: TRBV11-2
D: NA
J: TRBJ2-5
size: NA
DNA: TGTGCCAGCAGCCCCGTCGGTGCGGACCAAGAGACCCAGTACTTC
CDR3: CASSPVGADQETQYF

V: TRBV9
D: TRBD2
J: TRBJ2-1
size: once
DNA: TGTGCCAGCAGTTTTAGGGGACTAGCGGACAATGAGCAGTTCTTC
CDR3: CASSFRGLADNEQFF

V: TRBV9
D: NA
J: TRBJ1-5
size: NA
DNA: TGTGCCAGCAGCGTGACAGATAGCAATCAGCCCCAGCATTTT
CDR3: CASSVTDSNQPQHF

V: TRBV19
D: NA
J: TRBJ1-1
size: NA
DNA: TGTGCCAGTAAGGGGCTGGCCTCGGGGCGGGGGTCAGTTCGTACTGAAGCTTTCTTT
CDR3: CASKGLASGRGSVRTEAFF

V: TRBV11-2
D: NA
J: TRBJ1-5
size: NA
DNA: TGTGCCAGCAGCTTATCTAGCAATCAGCCCCAGCATTTT
CDR3: CASSLSSNQPQHF

V: TRBV5-1
D: NA
J: TRBJ2-7
size: NA
DNA: TGCGCCAGCAGCTTGGATCTAGCCCCAATATCCTACGAGCAGTACTTC
CDR3: CASSLDLAPISYEQYF

V: TRBV9
D: NA
J: TRBJ2-1
size: NA
DNA: TGTGCCAGCAACGAAATGGGGGACTCCTACAATGAGCAGTTCTTC
CDR3: CASNEMGDSYNEQFF

V: TRBV7-9
D: NA
J: TRBJ2-7
size: NA
DNA: TGTGCCAGCAGCCCGAGCCTAGGGGGTAAACAATCCTACGAGCAGTACTTC
CDR3: CASSPSLGGKQSYEQYF

V: TRBV19
D: TRBD1
J: TRBJ1-4
size: NA
DNA: TGTGCCAGTAGTCCCTTTGGTCCACAGGGGCAGGTGATGCGGTATGAAAAACTGTTTTTT
CDR3: CASSPFGPQGQVMRYEKLFF

V: TRBV27
D: TRBD2
J: TRBJ2-3
size: NA
DNA: TGTGCCAGCAGTCAACTAGCGGGAGGGCCGGATACGCAGTATTTT
CDR3: CASSQLAGGPDTQYF

V: TRBV6-5
D: TRBD2
J: TRBJ2-1
size: NA
DNA: TGTGCCAGCAGTTGGCTCAGCGGGAGTCAAAGGAATGAGCAGTTCTTC
CDR3: CASSWLSGSQRNEQFF

V: TRBV6-6
D: TRBD2
J: TRBJ2-3
size: NA
DNA: TGTGCCAGCAGTTATACCGGGACTAGCGTTACAGATACGCAGTATTTT
CDR3: CASSYTGTSVTDTQYF

V: TRBV19
D: NA
J: TRBJ1-1
size: NA
DNA: TGTGCCAGTAGACAGAGGAACACTGAAGCTTTCTTT
CDR3: CASRQRNTEAFF

V: TRBV7-8
D: NA
J: TRBJ2-5
size: NA
DNA: TGTGCCAGCAAGTCTCTGAGCGGGCCCCGTCAAGAGACCCAGTACTTC
CDR3: CASKSLSGPRQETQYF

V: TRBV27
D: TRBD1
J: TRBJ2-1
size: NA
DNA: TGTGCCAGCAGTTTATCTCCGGGACAGGGATTTTATGAGCAGTTCTTC
CDR3: CASSLSPGQGFYEQFF

V: TRBV25-1
D: NA
J: TRBJ2-2
size: few
DNA: TGTGCCAGCAGTGAATTAGGGGGGACCGGGGAGCTGTTTTTT
CDR3: CASSELGGTGELFF

V: TRBV28
D: NA
J: TRBJ2-1
size: NA
DNA: TGTGCCAGCAGTTTAGTGTTATCCGATGAGCAGTTCTTC
CDR3: CASSLVLSDEQFF

V: TRBV29-1
D: TRBD2
J: TRBJ2-7
size: NA
DNA: TGCAGCGACCTGACTAGCGGGAGCTCCTCCTACGAGCAGTACTTC
CDR3: CSDLTSGSSSYEQYF

V: TRBV9
D: TRBD1
J: TRBJ1-1
size: NA
DNA: TGTGCCAGCAGCCATCCCCAGGGGGCCAACACTGAAGCTTTCTTT
CDR3: CASSHPQGANTEAFF

V: TRBV9
D: TRBD1
J: TRBJ1-1
size: NA
DNA: TGTGCCAGCAGCCCCCAGACAGGGCCGACTGAAGCTTTCTTT
CDR3: CASSPQTGPTEAFF

V: TRBV6-1
D: TRBD1
J: TRBJ2-1
size: NA
DNA: TGTGCCAGCAGTGATCGACAGGGGGCAATTTCCTACAATGAGCAGTTCTTC
CDR3: CASSDRQGAISYNEQFF

V: TRBV29-1
D: NA
J: TRBJ2-1
size: NA
DNA: TGCAGCGTCGCCGGGGGATCCTACAATGAGCAGTTCTTC
CDR3: CSVAGGSYNEQFF

V: TRBV11-2
D: TRBD2
J: TRBJ2-1
size: NA
DNA: TGTGCCAGCAGCTTTCGACAAGCGGGAGCGCCAAACAATGAGCAGTTCTTC
CDR3: CASSFRQAGAPNNEQFF

V: TRBV13
D: TRBD1
J: TRBJ2-3
size: NA
DNA: TGTGCCAGCAGCTTAGCGGGACAGGGAACAGATACGCAGTATTTT
CDR3: CASSLAGQGTDTQYF

V: TRBV27
D: TRBD2
J: TRBJ2-1
size: NA
DNA: TGTGCCAGCAGTCCTCTAGCGGGAGCTATGCAGTTCTTC
CDR3: CASSPLAGAMQFF

V: TRBV7-9
D: NA
J: TRBJ2-1
size: NA
DNA: TGTGCCAGCAGCCCTGGGGATCAGTTCTTC
CDR3: CASSPGDQFF

V: TRBV5-1
D: TRBD2
J: TRBJ2-7
size: NA
DNA: TGCGCCAGCAGCTTGGTGGCGGGAGGCTCCTACGAGCAGTACTTC
CDR3: CASSLVAGGSYEQYF

V: TRBV28
D: NA
J: TRBJ1-2
size: once
DNA: TGTGCCAGCAGTTCGAAAGAGGAGGCTAACTATGGCTACACCTTC
CDR3: CASSSKEEANYGYTF

V: TRBV28
D: TRBD1
J: TRBJ2-7
size: NA
DNA: TGTGCCAGCACCGCAGGGGGCGGCTACGAGCAGTACTTC
CDR3: CASTAGGGYEQYF